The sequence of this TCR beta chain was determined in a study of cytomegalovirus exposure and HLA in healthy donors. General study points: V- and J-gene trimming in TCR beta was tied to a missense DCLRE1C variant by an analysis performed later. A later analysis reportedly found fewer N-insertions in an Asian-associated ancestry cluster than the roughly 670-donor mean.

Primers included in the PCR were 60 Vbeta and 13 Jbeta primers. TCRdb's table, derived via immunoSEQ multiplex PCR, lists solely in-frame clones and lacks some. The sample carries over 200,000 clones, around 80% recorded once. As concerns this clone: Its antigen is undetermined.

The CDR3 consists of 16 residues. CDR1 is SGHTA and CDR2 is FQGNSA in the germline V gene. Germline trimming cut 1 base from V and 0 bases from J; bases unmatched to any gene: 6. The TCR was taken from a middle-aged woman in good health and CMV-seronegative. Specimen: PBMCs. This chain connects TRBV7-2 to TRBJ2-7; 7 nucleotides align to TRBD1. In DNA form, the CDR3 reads TGTGCCAGCAGCTTAGGGACAGGCAGGGGCTCCTACGAGCAGTACTTC. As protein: CASSLGTGRGSYEQYF.